What follows describes a single TCR beta chain. Here immunoSEQ multiplex PCR was the method, and the copy in TCRdb shows in-frame clones only, minus some. The profile shows 2 million to 3 million clones, approximately 93% of them singletons. This sample stems from a study of shared clonotypes between healthy human individuals. Germline loops: CDR1 SGHTA, CDR2 FQGTGA. Trimming removed 2 bases from V and 0 bases from J, with 11 bases in between. This CDR3 spans 16 amino acids. This clonotype originated in a man aged 18 to 29 in good health. Some clones in this sample may be carry-over from other donors' samples. V usage is TRBV7-3 and J usage is TRBJ2-1; perhaps TRBD2 as D (5 bases). The sequenced sample was naive CD4+ T cells from PBMCs. Subset: CD45RA+ positively selected. The CDR3 DNA follows: TGTGCCAGCAGCTTAGAAAGCGGAACCTCCTACAATGAGCAGTTCTTC. This sequence encodes CASSLESGTSYNEQFF. Filled out from reference TRBV7-3 and TRBJ2-1, the complete variable domain reads GAGVSQTPSNKVTEKGKYVELRCDPISGHTALYWYRQSLGQGPEFLIYFQGTGAADDSGLPNDRFFAVRPEGSVSTLKIQRTERGDSAVYLCASSLESGTSYNEQFFGPGTRLTVL.